The clone carrying this T cell receptor (beta chain) has ten or more counts. What it recognizes is unknown. The sample comes from a study of blood T cells in healthy people across ages. Findings and limits, study-wide: TCR beta diversity, measured per million T cells, fell in a roughly linear way with age.

V shed 0 bases, J shed 8 bases, and the junction held 3 bases outside the gene matches. Germline assignment: CDR1 SGDLS and CDR2 YYNGEE. The CDR3 length is 14 residues. The use of a sample-barcoded 5' primer and a J-beta primer mix characterized a second PCR of about 7 to 12 cycles. There were at least 2.5 million CDR3-containing paired-end reads obtained from each sample. TCRdb reanalysed the 5' RACE reads using MiXCR and keeps one entry per CDR3 protein. The sample holds 550,000 to 800,000 distinct CDR3 sequences, approximately 21% seen once. This sequence originates from a man aged 65-85 years in good health. The material sequenced was blood. V and J are TRBV9 and TRBJ2-7; 12 bases are shared with TRBD1. The chain's CDR3 is CASSVDGTGGQQYF. CDR3 coding DNA: TGTGCCAGCAGCGTAGACGGGACAGGGGGCCAGCAGTACTTC.